These T cell receptor beta chains were read from a single sample in a study of blood T cell repertoires in COVID-19. The table came from immunoSEQ multiplex PCR; TCRdb's copy has only in-frame clones and leaves some out. Of about 170,000 clones in the sample, just under 85% are singletons; the top ten hold less than 9%. The specimen was peripheral blood. The receptors originated from a man aged 35-49 years who had recovered from COVID-19. Both conserved end residues are part of each CDR3. The order of the fields is CDR3 protein, CDR3 DNA, clone size, J gene, D gene, V gene. A D gene is named only where the DNA matches it firmly. Part of the rows lack a size; the others show once, few, many or a class for expanded clones.

CDR3aa: CASSNGGSYNEQFF
CDR3nt: TGTGCCAGCAGTAACGGAGGCTCCTACAATGAGCAGTTCTTC
abundance: NA
j_gene: TRBJ2-1
d_gene: NA
v_gene: TRBV2

CDR3aa: CASSQGQKNIQYF
CDR3nt: TGTGCCAGCAGCCAAGGACAGAAAAACATTCAGTACTTC
abundance: NA
j_gene: TRBJ2-4
d_gene: NA
v_gene: TRBV3-1/TRBV3-2

CDR3aa: CASSLSGNTEAFF
CDR3nt: TGTGCCAGCAGCTTATCCGGGAACACTGAAGCTTTCTTT
abundance: few
j_gene: TRBJ1-1
d_gene: NA
v_gene: TRBV7-9

CDR3aa: CAWSEQNTEAFF
CDR3nt: TGTGCCTGGAGCGAACAGAACACTGAAGCTTTCTTT
abundance: NA
j_gene: TRBJ1-1
d_gene: NA
v_gene: TRBV30

CDR3aa: CASSSWAGGTEAFF
CDR3nt: TGTGCCAGCAGCTCCTGGGCGGGCGGGACTGAAGCTTTCTTT
abundance: NA
j_gene: TRBJ1-1
d_gene: NA
v_gene: TRBV13

CDR3aa: CASKGGTDFEAFF
CDR3nt: TGTGCCAGCAAGGGTGGGACAGACTTTGAAGCTTTCTTT
abundance: NA
j_gene: TRBJ1-1
d_gene: TRBD1
v_gene: TRBV14

CDR3aa: CASSPVTASGANVLTF
CDR3nt: TGTGCCAGCAGTCCCGTTACAGCCTCTGGGGCCAACGTCCTGACTTTC
abundance: NA
j_gene: TRBJ2-6
d_gene: NA
v_gene: TRBV5-8

CDR3aa: CASSANTPLAGNEQFF
CDR3nt: TGTGCCAGCAGCGCGAATACCCCTCTAGCGGGCAATGAGCAGTTCTTC
abundance: NA
j_gene: TRBJ2-1
d_gene: TRBD2
v_gene: TRBV9

CDR3aa: CASSSQDADGFSYNEQFF
CDR3nt: TGTGCCAGCAGCTCACAGGACGCTGACGGTTTCTCCTACAATGAGCAGTTCTTC
abundance: NA
j_gene: TRBJ2-1
d_gene: NA
v_gene: TRBV5-5

CDR3aa: CASSPVGGYEQYF
CDR3nt: TGTGCCAGTAGCCCGGTCGGGGGATACGAGCAGTACTTC
abundance: NA
j_gene: TRBJ2-7
d_gene: NA
v_gene: TRBV19

CDR3aa: CARESGGEKLFF
CDR3nt: TGTGCCAGAGAGTCAGGGGGTGAAAAACTGTTTTTT
abundance: NA
j_gene: TRBJ1-4
d_gene: TRBD1
v_gene: TRBV2

CDR3aa: CASSHNRGGEKLFF
CDR3nt: TGTGCCAGTAGCCACAACAGGGGAGGCGAAAAACTGTTTTTT
abundance: NA
j_gene: TRBJ1-4
d_gene: TRBD1
v_gene: TRBV19

CDR3aa: CASTPRLSSNQPQHF
CDR3nt: TGTGCCAGCACCCCCCGTCTTTCTAGCAATCAGCCCCAGCATTTT
abundance: once
j_gene: TRBJ1-5
d_gene: NA
v_gene: TRBV27

CDR3aa: CASSQGTSGSGLNIQYF
CDR3nt: TGTGCCAGCAGCCAAGGGACTAGCGGGAGCGGGTTGAACATTCAGTACTTC
abundance: NA
j_gene: TRBJ2-4
d_gene: TRBD2
v_gene: TRBV7-2

CDR3aa: CASSSTLAGGWNEQYF
CDR3nt: TGTGCCAGCAGCTCGACATTAGCGGGGGGGTGGAACGAGCAGTACTTC
abundance: NA
j_gene: TRBJ2-7
d_gene: TRBD2
v_gene: TRBV7-9

CDR3aa: CASRLDSYSYNSPLHF
CDR3nt: TGTGCCAGCAGACTGGACAGCTACTCCTATAATTCACCCCTCCACTTT
abundance: NA
j_gene: TRBJ1-6
d_gene: NA
v_gene: TRBV6-4

CDR3aa: CASSPGLARNTGELFF
CDR3nt: TGTGCCAGCAGCCCCGGACTAGCGCGTAACACCGGGGAGCTGTTTTTT
abundance: once
j_gene: TRBJ2-2
d_gene: TRBD2
v_gene: TRBV9

CDR3aa: CASSYVDSQPQHF
CDR3nt: TGTGCCAGCAGTTACGTCGACAGCCAGCCCCAGCATTTT
abundance: NA
j_gene: TRBJ1-5
d_gene: NA
v_gene: TRBV6-6

CDR3aa: CASSQGWTDSYEQYF
CDR3nt: TGCGCCAGCAGCCAGGGGTGGACTGACTCCTACGAGCAGTACTTC
abundance: NA
j_gene: TRBJ2-7
d_gene: NA
v_gene: TRBV4-3

CDR3aa: CASKAGANTGELFF
CDR3nt: TGTGCCAGCAAAGCGGGGGCAAACACCGGGGAGCTGTTTTTT
abundance: NA
j_gene: TRBJ2-2
d_gene: TRBD2
v_gene: TRBV5-4

CDR3aa: CATSDFGTGGNEQFF
CDR3nt: TGTGCCACCAGTGATTTTGGGACAGGGGGCAATGAGCAGTTCTTC
abundance: NA
j_gene: TRBJ2-1
d_gene: TRBD1
v_gene: TRBV24-1

CDR3aa: CATSDSNGRDYGYTF
CDR3nt: TGTGCCACCAGTGATTCGAACGGCAGGGACTATGGCTACACCTTC
abundance: NA
j_gene: TRBJ1-2
d_gene: NA
v_gene: TRBV24-1

CDR3aa: CASSPVTSVKQYF
CDR3nt: TGTGCCAGCAGCCCGGTGACTAGCGTTAAGCAGTACTTC
abundance: NA
j_gene: TRBJ2-7
d_gene: TRBD2
v_gene: TRBV7-2

CDR3aa: CASFWGGRSLSGIYYNEQFF
CDR3nt: TGTGCCAGCTTTTGGGGGGGCAGGTCGCTTAGCGGGATATACTACAATGAGCAGTTCTTC
abundance: NA
j_gene: TRBJ2-1
d_gene: TRBD2
v_gene: TRBV7-8

CDR3aa: CASSSGQVYEQYF
CDR3nt: TGTGCCAGCAGCTCAGGACAGGTCTACGAGCAGTACTTC
abundance: NA
j_gene: TRBJ2-7
d_gene: TRBD1
v_gene: TRBV7-8

CDR3aa: CASSGSRSGGYTF
CDR3nt: TGTGCCAGCAGTGGAAGCAGATCAGGCGGCTACACCTTC
abundance: NA
j_gene: TRBJ1-2
d_gene: NA
v_gene: TRBV2

CDR3aa: CASSSDRGGHGYTF
CDR3nt: TGTGCCAGTAGTTCGGACAGGGGGGGACATGGCTACACCTTC
abundance: NA
j_gene: TRBJ1-2
d_gene: TRBD1
v_gene: TRBV19

CDR3aa: CASSLDFGRGETQYF
CDR3nt: TGTGCCAGCAGCTTGGATTTCGGGAGAGGCGAGACCCAGTACTTC
abundance: NA
j_gene: TRBJ2-5
d_gene: NA
v_gene: TRBV7-2

CDR3aa: CASSLWETGNYGYTF
CDR3nt: TGTGCCAGCAGCTTATGGGAGACAGGGAACTATGGCTACACCTTC
abundance: NA
j_gene: TRBJ1-2
d_gene: TRBD1
v_gene: TRBV7-6

CDR3aa: CSVENRLREGEKLFF
CDR3nt: TGCAGCGTTGAAAATCGATTGAGGGAGGGGGAAAAACTGTTTTTT
abundance: NA
j_gene: TRBJ1-4
d_gene: NA
v_gene: TRBV29-1

CDR3aa: CASSFDRSSYNEQFF
CDR3nt: TGTGCCAGTAGTTTTGACAGAAGCTCCTACAATGAGCAGTTCTTC
abundance: once
j_gene: TRBJ2-1
d_gene: NA
v_gene: TRBV19

CDR3aa: CASSESTGGYGYTF
CDR3nt: TGTGCCAGCAGCGAGTCCACCGGGGGCTATGGCTACACCTTC
abundance: NA
j_gene: TRBJ1-2
d_gene: NA
v_gene: TRBV5-4

CDR3aa: CASSSLGLADQETQYF
CDR3nt: TGTGCCAGCAGCTCTCTAGGGCTAGCGGATCAAGAGACCCAGTACTTC
abundance: NA
j_gene: TRBJ2-5
d_gene: TRBD2
v_gene: TRBV7-2

CDR3aa: CASSPDSQETQYF
CDR3nt: TGTGCCAGCAGCCCCGACAGCCAAGAGACCCAGTACTTC
abundance: NA
j_gene: TRBJ2-5
d_gene: NA
v_gene: TRBV28

CDR3aa: CASSQDMASGGDPSTDTQYF
CDR3nt: TGTGCCAGCAGCCAAGATATGGCTAGCGGGGGGGACCCTAGCACAGATACGCAGTATTTT
abundance: few
j_gene: TRBJ2-3
d_gene: TRBD2
v_gene: TRBV4-2

CDR3aa: CASRSRLAGGTATGELFF
CDR3nt: TGTGCCAGCAGAAGTAGACTAGCGGGAGGAACGGCTACCGGGGAGCTGTTTTTT
abundance: NA
j_gene: TRBJ2-2
d_gene: TRBD2
v_gene: TRBV7-8

CDR3aa: CASGQQEPDTDTQYF
CDR3nt: TGTGCCAGCGGTCAACAGGAGCCCGACACAGATACGCAGTATTTT
abundance: NA
j_gene: TRBJ2-3
d_gene: NA
v_gene: TRBV28

CDR3aa: CASSYSRGGHEQYF
CDR3nt: TGTGCCAGCAGTTACTCGCGGGGGGGCCACGAGCAGTACTTC
abundance: NA
j_gene: TRBJ2-7
d_gene: TRBD2
v_gene: TRBV6-5

CDR3aa: CASSPQGLVNEQYF
CDR3nt: TGTGCCAGCAGCCCCCAGGGGCTCGTCAACGAGCAGTACTTC
abundance: NA
j_gene: TRBJ2-7
d_gene: NA
v_gene: TRBV7-2

CDR3aa: CASSRLAGVGDTQYF
CDR3nt: TGTGCCAGCAGTCGGCTAGCGGGAGTGGGAGATACGCAGTATTTT
abundance: NA
j_gene: TRBJ2-3
d_gene: TRBD2
v_gene: TRBV28

CDR3aa: CASSVTSGSVYNEQFF
CDR3nt: TGTGCCAGCAGCGTCACTAGCGGGAGCGTTTACAATGAGCAGTTCTTC
abundance: NA
j_gene: TRBJ2-1
d_gene: TRBD2
v_gene: TRBV9

CDR3aa: CASSWAGLNQPQHF
CDR3nt: TGTGCCAGCAGTTGGGCAGGGCTCAATCAGCCCCAGCATTTT
abundance: few
j_gene: TRBJ1-5
d_gene: NA
v_gene: TRBV6-2/TRBV6-3

CDR3aa: CASGTDGNTIYF
CDR3nt: TGTGCCAGCGGGACAGACGGAAACACCATATATTTT
abundance: NA
j_gene: TRBJ1-3
d_gene: TRBD1
v_gene: TRBV9

CDR3aa: CASSLASGEQYF
CDR3nt: TGTGCCAGCAGTTTGGCGTCGGGGGAGCAGTACTTC
abundance: once
j_gene: TRBJ2-7
d_gene: NA
v_gene: TRBV27